This note documents a single T cell receptor beta chain sequence. The clone's antigen remains unknown. Base qualities are not provided; no much larger clone lies one nucleotide away. This entry belongs to a study of OX40 agonist ivuxolimab in advanced cancers. About the investigation overall: Ivuxolimab was an agonistic, fully human IgG2 monoclonal antibody directed against OX40 (CD134), a costimulatory receptor. Intravenous ivuxolimab was administered to patients every 2 weeks at six dose levels: 0.01, 0.1, 0.3, 1.5, 3 and 10 mg/kg. Of the 52 patients in dose escalation, about 20 had hepatocellular carcinoma, about 15 had melanoma, 9 had renal cell carcinoma and 9 had head and neck cancer. In the dose-escalation cohort, approximately 83% of patients were male, and the mean age was 60 years with a range of about 20 to 80. Patients were allowed to have had prior anti-PD-1, anti-PD-L1 or anti-CTLA-4 therapy, and approximately 43% of the dose-escalation patients had previously received checkpoint inhibitors. Partial responses were achieved by three dose-escalation patients, of whom one had hepatocellular carcinoma and two had cutaneous melanoma. The purpose of peripheral TCRbeta sequencing was to test whether ivuxolimab changed TCR sequence diversity and led to clonal T-cell expansion. The paper reports the monotherapy dose-escalation portion (N ≈ 50 patients) of the phase I ivuxolimab trial.

Patients with a history of autoimmune disease or receiving systemic immunosuppression were excluded from the trial. Peripheral blood for TCR sequencing was drawn from every dose cohort at baseline, at cycle 4 day 1 and at cycle 7 day 1. The samples were drawn from a first-in-human, open-label, multicenter phase I dose-escalation trial of ivuxolimab. The trial enrolled adults with locally advanced or metastatic head and neck squamous cell, hepatocellular, melanoma or renal cell carcinoma. Before TCR sequencing, CD4+ T cells and CD8+ T cells were sorted from peripheral blood as separate populations. For sequencing of the TCRbeta CDR3 region, genomic DNA was extracted from the sorted cells. The immunoSEQ Assay was used to sequence the TCRbeta CDR3 regions. TCRdb re-hosts the immuneACCESS table, in-frame sequences only. Its copies lack some clones; in the studies checked, an unresolved V gene accounts for under half of them, and the cause for the rest is not known. For this sample there are about 60,000 clones; around four fifths appear just once. The ten largest clones take up about 2.3% of the sample.

Summary of the overall study and its limitations: The antigen specificity of the clonally expanded peripheral T cells was not determined. Partial responders in the 0.1-3.0 mg/kg groups had among the lowest normalized peripheral clonal expansion, especially among CD8+ T cells. At doses of 0.1 to 3.0 mg/kg, clonal expansion of both CD4+ and CD8+ T cells in blood was seen between baseline and week 6. After ivuxolimab, more expanded clones were found on average in CD8+ T cells than in CD4+ T cells. Low levels of normalized T-cell clonal expansion were also seen in some nonresponding patients.

This specimen consisted of CD4+ or CD8+ T cells sorted from blood, obtained in a trial of the OX40 agonist ivuxolimab. This sequence originates from an adult with an advanced solid tumor such as melanoma, head and neck, liver or kidney cancer.

The nucleotide sequence reads as follows: TGCGCCAGCAGCCCCGCGACTAGCGGGAGTATTAATGAGCAGTTCTTC. Translation gives CASSPATSGSINEQFF. This sequence uses TRBV5-1 and TRBJ2-1, with TRBD2 matching 12 junction bases. V is cut back by 4 bases and J by 7 bases, with 9 bases in the junction unmatched. Sequences SGHRS (CDR1) and YFSETQ (CDR2) are obtained from the germline V gene. The CDR3 holds 16 amino acids from the cysteine to the phenylalanine. Of all the DNA, just the CDR3 is kept, 48 bases in frame from base 1.